This T cell receptor beta chain was identified during a study of monozygotic twins with cystic fibrosis (dated by TCRdb to about 2021). For context, the study as a whole: Barcoded libraries were prepared with about 15 PCR cycles from roughly 3 micrograms of fragmented DNA. To assess genetic influence on V and J gene usage, the study compared TCR beta repertoires within and across 16 monozygotic twin pairs with cystic fibrosis. Made up mostly of children and adolescents, the cohort included ten female and six male twin pairs ranging in age from about 2.0 to 36.4 years, with a median of about 9.5 years. On the day of blood sampling, twins were ranked among under 1,100 cohort participants for weight-for-height and for FEVPerc (FEV1 disease centile). Data for three of the twin pairs had been reported previously in another context. The full study reports these points: Simpson clonality tended to be low (median around 0.01), which suggests a naive-dominated repertoire, although clonality was higher in the most severely affected patients. The greatest similarity to the co-twin was observed for V gene usage in 13 of 16 pairs and for J usage in 8 of 16 pairs, which suggested genetic constraints. No association turned up between shared CDR3 numbers and age, concordance or disease severity, and the cohort was small. Nucleotide-identical clonotype sharing was significantly higher within monozygotic CF twin pairs than between unrelated CF individuals (P = 0.000026, Mann-Whitney).

TCR beta CDR3 regions were amplified by multiplex PCR with the immunoSEQ immune profiling system according to the manufacturer's instructions. An Illumina NextSeq system was used to carry out the sequencing. As for the authors' bioinformatics: The immunoSEQ Analyzer platform handled processing of the sequence data, and clonality was calculated by taking the square root of Simpson's index of productive rearrangements. V and J usage similarity was measured by Jensen-Shannon distance, and CDR3 generation probabilities were computed with OLGA. Shared CDR3 sequences were searched in the immuneACCESS database (August 2020) and in VDJdb (December 2020). In its TCRdb copy, this immuneACCESS table keeps in-frame sequences only and misses some clones. Where compared with another copy, unresolved V genes explain less than half of these, and the others have no known cause. The DNA was the basis for D and trimming; V, J and clone size are from that table. The sample includes about 32,000 clones, with roughly 97% observed a single time. The ten largest clonotypes hold 0.15% to 0.2% of the sample.

The CDR3 numbers 15 residues from cysteine through phenylalanine. Only the CDR3 part of the read is kept: 45 bases, read in frame from the first base. CDR1 and CDR2 were assigned from the germline V gene as WSHSY and SAAADI. From V the trimming removes 6 bases and from J it removes 4 bases, while the gene matches leave 6 bases of the junction unaccounted for. The twin pairs came from the European Cystic Fibrosis Twin and Sibling Study Cohort, which recruited patients from over a hundred CF clinics across 14 European countries. Zygosity and CFTR genotype were verified in-house, with zygosity tested by multiplex PCR of nine short tandem repeat loci. Peripheral blood was taken from each twin, and clinical parameters were recorded on the day of blood sampling. Genomic DNA was isolated from peripheral blood cells with phenol/chloroform and kept in TE buffer at 4 degrees C. As regards this clone: There is no known antigen for this receptor. No much larger clone exists at a distance of one base, and base qualities are not known.

This clonotype was sampled from a girl aged 2-10 years with cystic fibrosis. The chain links TRBV10-2 with TRBJ2-1, and 10 bases in between align with TRBD2. The sequenced material came from blood. This receptor carries the CDR3 CASRRGLAPYNEQFF. In nucleotides, the sequence is TGCGCCAGCAGAAGGGGACTAGCGCCGTACAATGAGCAGTTCTTC.